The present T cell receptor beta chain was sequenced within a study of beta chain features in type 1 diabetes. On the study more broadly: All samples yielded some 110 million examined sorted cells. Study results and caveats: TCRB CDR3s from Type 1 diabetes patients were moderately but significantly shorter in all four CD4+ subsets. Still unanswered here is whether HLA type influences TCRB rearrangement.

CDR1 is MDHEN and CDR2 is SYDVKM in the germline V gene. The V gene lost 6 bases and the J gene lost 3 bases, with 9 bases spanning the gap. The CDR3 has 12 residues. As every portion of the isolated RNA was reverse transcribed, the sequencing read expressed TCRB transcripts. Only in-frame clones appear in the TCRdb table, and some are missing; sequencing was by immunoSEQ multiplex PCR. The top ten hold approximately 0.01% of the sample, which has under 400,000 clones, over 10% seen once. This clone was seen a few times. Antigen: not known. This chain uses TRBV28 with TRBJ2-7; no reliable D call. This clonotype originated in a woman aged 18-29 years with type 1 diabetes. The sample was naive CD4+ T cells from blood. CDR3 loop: CASRGRLYEQYF. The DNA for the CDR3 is TGTGCCAGCAGAGGCAGACTCTACGAGCAGTACTTC.